This T cell receptor beta chain emerged from a study of shared clonotypes between healthy human individuals. Sequenced by immunoSEQ multiplex PCR; TCRdb stores in-frame clones only, minus some. Here the sample spans about 610,000 clones, 97% being singletons. Looked up from germline, CDR1 is MNHEY and CDR2 is SMNVEV (reference sequence). The J segment lost 4 bases and the V segment lost 0 bases, leaving 8 bases of the junction unmatched. The CDR3 is made up of 16 amino acids. The gene calls are TRBV27 and TRBJ1-1; 7 bases are shared with TRBD1. The source material was naive CD4+ T cells sorted from blood. Described subset: CD45RA+ positively selected. This clonotype was sampled from a woman in her 30s in good health. The CDR3 DNA is TGTGCCAGCAGTTTATCGACTGGGACAGTTGGCACTGAAGCTTTCTTT. Its translation is CASSLSTGTVGTEAFF.